Listed here is a single T cell receptor (beta chain). The data originate from a study of shared T cell receptors in the human thymus. Some clones are missing from TCRdb's copy, which holds only in-frame ones; the method was immunoSEQ multiplex PCR. The sample holds roughly 660,000 clones; approximately 90% are singletons and the top ten take 0.008% to 0.011%. This sample was shared with a second study, whose subject was human thymus T cells.

The receptor's source is a boy younger than two with a congenital heart defect. Sequencing was carried out using thymocytes.

CDR3 amino acids: CAWREDGAGELFF. In DNA form, the CDR3 reads TGTGCCTGGAGGGAGGACGGGGCCGGGGAGCTGTTTTTT. This sequence joins TRBV30 and TRBJ2-2; tentatively, D is TRBD2 (5 bases). This CDR3 region has 13 residues. Trimming cost V 3 bases and J 6 bases, with 11 bases left between them. Germline V CDR1 and CDR2: GTSNPN, SVGIG (reference sequence).